This TCR beta chain was sequenced during a study of blood T cell repertoires in COVID-19. Across the study: Acute-phase and convalescent COVID-19 samples originated in the United States, Italy and Spain.

The ends lost 5 bases at V and 6 bases at J; junction bases unmatched: 10. Germline V gene sequence: CDR1 MNHEY, CDR2 SMNVEV (reference sequence). CDR3 length: 15 amino acids. Per the study methods: Amplifying reference gene primers gave estimates of nucleated cell counts. The data were produced by immunoSEQ multiplex PCR, yet TCRdb's version contains in-frame clones alone and is incomplete. The D gene and trimming were derived from the DNA, and the V and J assignments and clone size from that table. This sample has 90,000 to 130,000 clones, with approximately 79% found just once. The sample comprised peripheral blood. V and J are TRBV27 and TRBJ1-5; 7 positions match TRBD1. This clonotype was obtained from a woman of 80 years or more with active or convalescent COVID-19. CDR3: CASSMVRGLVQPQHF. In nucleotides, the CDR3 is TGTGCCAGCAGTATGGTAAGGGGGCTGGTTCAGCCCCAGCATTTT.